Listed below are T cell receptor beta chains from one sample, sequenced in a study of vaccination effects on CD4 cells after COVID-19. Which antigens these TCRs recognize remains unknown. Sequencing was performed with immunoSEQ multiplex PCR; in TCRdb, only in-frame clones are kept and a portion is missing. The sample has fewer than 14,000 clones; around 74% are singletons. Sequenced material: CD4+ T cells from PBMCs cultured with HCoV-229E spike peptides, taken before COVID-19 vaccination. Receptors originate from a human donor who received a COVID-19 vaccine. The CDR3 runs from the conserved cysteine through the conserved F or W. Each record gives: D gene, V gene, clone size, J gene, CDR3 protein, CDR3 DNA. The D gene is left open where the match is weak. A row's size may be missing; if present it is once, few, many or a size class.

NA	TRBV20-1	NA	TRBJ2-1	CSARYNEQFF	TGCAGTGCTAGATATAATGAGCAGTTCTTC
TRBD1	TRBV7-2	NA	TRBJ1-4	CASSYYRGRMTNEKLFF	TGTGCCAGCAGCTATTACAGGGGGAGGATGACTAATGAAAAACTGTTTTTT
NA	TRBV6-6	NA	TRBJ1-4	CASGEEGEKLFF	TGTGCCTCGGGGGAGGAAGGGGAAAAACTGTTTTTT
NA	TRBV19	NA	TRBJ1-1	CASSSGAGKLNTEAFF	TGTGCCAGCAGTTCTGGGGCGGGGAAGCTTAACACTGAAGCTTTCTTT
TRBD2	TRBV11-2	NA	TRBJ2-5	CASSYIAGRQETQYF	TGTGCCAGCAGCTACATAGCGGGGAGACAAGAGACCCAGTACTTC
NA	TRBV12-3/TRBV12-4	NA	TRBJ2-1	CASSLDRSLEQFF	TGTGCCAGCAGTCTGGATCGGTCCCTTGAGCAGTTCTTC
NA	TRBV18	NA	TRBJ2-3	CASSTWGDTQYF	TGTGCCAGCTCAACCTGGGGGGATACGCAGTATTTT
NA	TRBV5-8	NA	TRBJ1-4	CASSRDGEKLFF	TGTGCCAGCAGCCGGGACGGTGAAAAACTGTTTTTT
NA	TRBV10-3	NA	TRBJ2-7	CAISGGDEQYF	TGTGCCATCAGTGGTGGCGACGAGCAGTACTTC
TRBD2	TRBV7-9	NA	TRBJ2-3	CASSSGLADTDTQYF	TGTGCCAGCAGCTCGGGACTAGCGGACACAGATACGCAGTATTTT
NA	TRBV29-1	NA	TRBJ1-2	CSVEGSGGGYTF	TGCAGCGTTGAAGGGTCGGGGGGTGGCTACACCTTC
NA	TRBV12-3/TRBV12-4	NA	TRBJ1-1	CASSSADAEAFF	TGTGCCAGCAGTTCGGCGGATGCTGAAGCTTTCTTT
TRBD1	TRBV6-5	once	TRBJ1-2	CASSPRRTGDYGYTF	TGTGCCAGCAGTCCTCGACGGACAGGAGACTATGGCTACACCTTC
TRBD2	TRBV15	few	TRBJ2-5	CATSGRGGSETQYF	TGTGCCACCAGCGGGAGAGGCGGGAGTGAGACCCAGTACTTC
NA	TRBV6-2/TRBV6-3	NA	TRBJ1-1	CASSYKGSTFF	TGTGCCAGCAGTTACAAGGGGTCGACTTTCTTT
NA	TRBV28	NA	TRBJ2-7	CASSLWYEQYF	TGTGCCAGCAGTTTATGGTACGAGCAGTACTTC
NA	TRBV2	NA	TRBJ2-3	CASSKGTDTQYF	TGTGCCAGCAGCAAGGGCACAGATACGCAGTATTTT
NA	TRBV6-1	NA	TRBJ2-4	CASSEASRLANIQYF	TGTGCCAGCAGTGAAGCTAGCCGTCTTGCAAACATTCAGTACTTC
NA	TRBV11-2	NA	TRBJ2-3	CASSQGANTDTQYF	TGTGCCAGCAGCCAAGGAGCGAACACAGATACGCAGTATTTT
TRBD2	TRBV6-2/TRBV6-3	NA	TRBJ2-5	CASSPPVRLAGGYQETQYF	TGTGCCAGCAGCCCCCCGGTAAGACTAGCGGGAGGTTACCAAGAGACCCAGTACTTC
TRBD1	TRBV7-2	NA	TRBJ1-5	CASSPGQGNQPQHF	TGTGCCAGCAGCCCCGGACAGGGAAATCAGCCCCAGCATTTT
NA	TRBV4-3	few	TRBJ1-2	CASSQARQAFHGYTF	TGCGCCAGCAGCCAAGCAAGACAGGCATTCCATGGCTACACCTTC
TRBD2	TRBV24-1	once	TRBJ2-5	CATSTSGGFQETQYF	TGTGCCACCTCTACTAGCGGGGGATTCCAAGAGACCCAGTACTTC
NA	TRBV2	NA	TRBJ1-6	CASRSGGINSPLHF	TGTGCCAGCAGGAGCGGGGGTATCAATTCACCCCTCCACTTT